These 17 T cell receptor beta chains were all obtained from the same sample, sequenced in a study of blood T cell repertoires in COVID-19. Sequencing was performed with immunoSEQ multiplex PCR; in TCRdb, only in-frame clones are kept and a portion is missing. The sample has about 380,000 clones; roughly 85% are singletons. The sample taken for sequencing was peripheral blood. The receptors were gathered from a young woman with acute or convalescent COVID-19.

This chain links TRBV19 with TRBJ1-2; TRBD1 agrees at 7 bases. This CDR3 spans 14 amino acids. Losses at the gene ends were 3 bases for V and 0 bases for J; bases not matched to a gene: 1. Germline assignment: CDR1 LNHDA and CDR2 SQIVND (reference sequence). In nucleotides, the CDR3 is TGTGCCAGTAGTATTGGGACAGCTAACTATGGCTACACCTTC. Protein product: CASSIGTANYGYTF.

The J gene is TRBJ2-5, the V gene TRBV6-6, with 8 nucleotides matching TRBD1. The CDR3 is 14 amino acids. The J segment lost 5 bases and the V segment lost 6 bases, leaving 8 bases of the junction unmatched. Germline loops: CDR1 MNHNY, CDR2 SVGAGI (reference sequence). The CDR3 sequence: CASSRDRRRETQYF. The DNA for the CDR3 is TGTGCCAGCAGCAGGGACAGGAGGAGGGAGACCCAGTACTTC.

The chain joins TRBV28 to TRBJ1-1; 8 nucleotides line up with TRBD1. The CDR3 length is 13 residues. Germline lookup yields CDR1 MDHEN and CDR2 SYDVKM. V lost 6 bases and J lost 1; bases outside the gene matches: 1. The CDR3 loop is CASRDRGNTEAFF. CDR3 bases: TGTGCCAGCAGAGACAGGGGGAACACTGAAGCTTTCTTT.

V and J are TRBV7-4 and TRBJ2-1, with 8 bases identical to TRBD2. J lost 3 bases, V lost 1 base, and 2 bases had no gene match. CDR1 is SGHVT and CDR2 is SQSDAQ in the germline V gene. The CDR3 has 15 amino acids. The CDR3 spells CASSLGLAFYNEQFF. The CDR3 nucleotides are TGTGCCAGCAGCTTAGGACTAGCGTTCTACAATGAGCAGTTCTTC.

The sample holds many counts of this clone. This chain uses TRBV11-3 with TRBJ1-2; no reliable D call. CDR1 and CDR2 (germline): SGHNT, YENEEA. This CDR3 has 16 amino acids. The V end was cut by 4 bases, the J end by 0 bases, with 15 bases between. CDR3 DNA sequence: TGTGCCAGCAGCTGGAACACCGTGACTGCTAACTATGGCTACACCTTC. Protein: CASSWNTVTANYGYTF.

As regards this clone: The same CDR3 is also encoded by other DNA sequences in this sample. The chain couples TRBV19 to TRBJ1-5; TRBD1 might be the D (6 bases). The germline V gene has CDR1 LNHDA and CDR2 SQIVND (reference sequence). V was shortened by 6 bases and J by 3 bases, with 15 bases between the two germline ends. There are 15 residues in the CDR3. CDR3 sequence: CASSLQGGDNQPQHF. CDR3 in DNA: TGTGCCAGTAGCCTACAGGGAGGGGACAATCAGCCCCAGCATTTT.

The gene calls are TRBV27 and TRBJ2-7; 7 bases match TRBD2. With 1 base clipped from V and 0 bases from J, the junction kept 9 bases outside the gene matches. Germline lookup yields CDR1 MNHEY and CDR2 SMNVEV (reference sequence). The CDR3 is 17 amino acids. CDR3 DNA sequence: TGTGCCAGCAGTTTATTATCTCAGAGCGGGATCTCCTACGAGCAGTACTTC. This translates into CASSLLSQSGISYEQYF.

The chain couples TRBV3-1 (or the pseudogene TRBV3-2) to TRBJ2-7; 8 bases are shared with TRBD1. The CDR3 runs to 14 residues. Trimming cost V 2 bases and J 4 bases; bases outside gene matches: 4. Germline CDR1 and CDR2: LGHDT and YNNKEL (reference sequence). The chain's CDR3 is CASSQRDRIYEQYF. The CDR3, as DNA: TGTGCCAGCAGCCAACGGGACAGGATATACGAGCAGTACTTC.

The V gene is TRBV3-1 (or the pseudogene TRBV3-2), the J gene TRBJ2-1, with 8 bases lining up with TRBD2. The CDR3 sequence is 18 residues long. Germline CDR1 LGHDT, CDR2 YNNKEL (reference sequence). The J segment lost 3 bases and the V segment lost 0 bases, leaving 10 bases of the junction unmatched. CDR3 region: CASSQDPLAGVVYNEQFF. The DNA of the CDR3 is TGTGCCAGCAGCCAAGATCCGCTAGCGGGTGTGGTCTACAATGAGCAGTTCTTC.

This sequence joins TRBV2 and TRBJ2-1; TRBD2 might be the D (6 bases). V lost 3 bases to trimming and J lost 2 bases, with 23 bases between them. CDR3 length: 19 residues. CDR1 SNHLY and CDR2 FYNNEI come from the germline V gene. CDR3 protein: CASSERKLGDSGPYNEQFF. The CDR3 nucleotides read TGTGCCAGCAGTGAGAGGAAGCTGGGGGACTCCGGACCCTACAATGAGCAGTTCTTC.

The chain's CDR3 is CASRPDGSEEQYF. The CDR3 nucleotides read TGCGCCAGCAGACCCGACGGGTCCGAAGAGCAGTACTTC. The J gene is TRBJ2-7, the V gene TRBV10-1; no firm D call. Germline V lookup: CDR1 WNHNN, CDR2 SYGVQD (reference sequence). This CDR3 region has 13 residues. V dropped 6 bases and J dropped 7 bases, with 16 bases sitting between them.

The chain combines TRBV6-6 with TRBJ1-1, with 9 bases fitting TRBD1. Germline CDR1 and CDR2: MNHNY and SVGAGI (reference sequence). CDR3 size: 13 residues. V trimming: 11 bases; J trimming: 4 bases; junction bases outside the gene matches: 8. The CDR3 loop reads CACVQGATTEAFF. The DNA of the CDR3 is TGTGCCTGCGTACAGGGGGCAACCACTGAAGCTTTCTTT.

The V and J genes are TRBV6-2 or TRBV6-3 and TRBJ1-3; D is ambiguous. V was shortened by 3 bases and J by 0 bases, with 12 bases between the two germline ends. Germline lookup yields CDR1 MNHEY and CDR2 SVGEGT. The CDR3 runs 16 residues. The CDR3 DNA sequence: TGTGCCAGCAGTTATATGTGGCGGGACTCTGGAAACACCATATATTTT. Protein: CASSYMWRDSGNTIYF.

The CDR3 here is CASSPGGTESTIYF. CDR3 DNA: TGTGCCAGCTCCCCCGGCGGGACGGAAAGCACCATATATTTT. The chain recombines TRBV18 with TRBJ1-3, with D possibly being TRBD1 (5 bases). V was shortened by 6 bases and J by 9 bases, with 18 bases between the two germline ends. CDR1 and CDR2 (germline): KGHSH, LQKENI. This CDR3 is 14 amino acids long. Full variable domain (remainder filled in from reference TRBV18 and TRBJ1-3): NAGVMQNPRHLVRRRGQEARLRCSPMKGHSHVYWYRQLPEEGLKFMVYLQKENIIDESGMPKERFSAEFPKEGPSILRIQQVVRGDSAAYFCASSPGGTESTIYFGEGSWLTVV.

V and J are TRBV5-6 and TRBJ2-7, with TRBD2 matching over 7 bases. This CDR3 is 14 amino acids long. J was trimmed by 7 bases and V by 1 base; bases with no gene match: 8. In germline, CDR1 is SGHDT, CDR2 YYEEEE. The CDR3 region is CASSLYAVGREQYF. In nucleotides, the CDR3 is TGTGCCAGCAGCTTGTACGCCGTCGGGAGGGAGCAGTACTTC.

In its sample, this clone was seen once. V usage is TRBV30 and J usage is TRBJ2-3, with D possibly being TRBD2 (6 bases). This CDR3 spans 13 amino acids. The V gene's germline CDR1 is GTSNPN and CDR2 SVGIG (reference sequence). V was pared by 5 bases and J by 1 base, with 10 bases between. The CDR3 reads CAWGAGGTDTQYF. In nucleotides, the CDR3 is TGTGCCTGGGGAGCGGGTGGCACAGATACGCAGTATTTT.

This clone was counted once. This chain links TRBV9 with TRBJ1-4; no firm D call. CDR1 and CDR2 from the germline V gene are SGDLS and YYNGEE. Trimming removed 3 bases at V and 0 bases at J, with 12 bases between. The CDR3 has 16 amino acids. CDR3: CASSGAGSPTNEKLFF. DNA of the CDR3: TGTGCCAGCAGCGGGGCCGGATCCCCAACTAATGAAAAACTGTTTTTT. Combining the CDR3 with reference TRBV9 and TRBJ1-4 gives the whole variable domain DSGVTQTPKHLITATGQRVTLRCSPRSGDLSVYWYQQSLDQGLQFLIQYYNGEERAKGNILERFSAQQFPDLHSELNLSSLELGDSALYFCASSGAGSPTNEKLFFGSGTQLSVL.